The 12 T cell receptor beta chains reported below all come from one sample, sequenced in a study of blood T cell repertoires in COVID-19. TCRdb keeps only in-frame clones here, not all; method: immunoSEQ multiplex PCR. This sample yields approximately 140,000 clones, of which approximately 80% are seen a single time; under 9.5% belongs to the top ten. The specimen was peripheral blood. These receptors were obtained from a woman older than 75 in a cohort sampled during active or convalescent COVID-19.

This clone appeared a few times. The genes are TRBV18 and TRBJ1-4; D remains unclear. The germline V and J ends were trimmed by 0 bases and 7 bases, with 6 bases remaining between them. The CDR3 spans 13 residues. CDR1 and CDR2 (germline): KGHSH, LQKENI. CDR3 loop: CASSPPGVEKLFF. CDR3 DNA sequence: TGTGCCAGCTCACCACCGGGAGTTGAAAAACTGTTTTTT.

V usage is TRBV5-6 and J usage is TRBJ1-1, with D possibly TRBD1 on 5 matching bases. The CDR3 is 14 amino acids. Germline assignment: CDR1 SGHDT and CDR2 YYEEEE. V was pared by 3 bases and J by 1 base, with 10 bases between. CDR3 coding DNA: TGTGCCAGCAGCTACCCGGACAAGAACACTGAAGCTTTCTTT. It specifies CASSYPDKNTEAFF.

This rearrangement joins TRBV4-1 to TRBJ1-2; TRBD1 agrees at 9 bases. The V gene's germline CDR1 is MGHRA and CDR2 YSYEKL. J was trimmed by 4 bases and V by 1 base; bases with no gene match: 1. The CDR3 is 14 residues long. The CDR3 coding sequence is TGCGCCAGCAGCCAAGGGGACAGGGCCTATGGCTACACCTTC. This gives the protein CASSQGDRAYGYTF.

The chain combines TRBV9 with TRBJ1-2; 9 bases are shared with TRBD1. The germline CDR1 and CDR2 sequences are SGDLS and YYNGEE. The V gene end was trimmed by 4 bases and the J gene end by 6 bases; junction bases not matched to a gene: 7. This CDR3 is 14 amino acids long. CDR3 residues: CASSTRQGDNGYTF. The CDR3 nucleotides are TGTGCCAGCAGCACCCGACAGGGGGATAATGGCTACACCTTC.

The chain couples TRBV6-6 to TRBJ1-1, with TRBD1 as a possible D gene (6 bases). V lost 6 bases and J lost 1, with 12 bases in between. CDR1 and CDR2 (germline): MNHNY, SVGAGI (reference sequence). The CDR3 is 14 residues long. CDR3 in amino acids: CASSPTGWNTEAFF. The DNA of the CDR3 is TGTGCCAGCAGCCCGACAGGATGGAACACTGAAGCTTTCTTT.

CDR3 DNA sequence: TGTGCCAGCTCACCGCACAGCGGGGAGACCCAGTACTTC. Translated, it gives CASSPHSGETQYF. The chain links TRBV18 to TRBJ2-5, with D tentatively TRBD2 (6 bases). The CDR3 sequence is 13 residues long. V gave up 3 bases and J gave up 5 bases, with 10 bases separating them. Germline V lookup: CDR1 KGHSH, CDR2 LQKENI.

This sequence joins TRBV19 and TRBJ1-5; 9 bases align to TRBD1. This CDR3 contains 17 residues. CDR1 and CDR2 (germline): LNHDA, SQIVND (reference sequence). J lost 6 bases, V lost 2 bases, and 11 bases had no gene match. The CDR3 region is CASSILGTGGATQPQHF. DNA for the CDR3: TGTGCCAGTAGTATATTAGGCACAGGGGGCGCGACTCAGCCCCAGCATTTT. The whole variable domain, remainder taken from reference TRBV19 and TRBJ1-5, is DGGITQSPKYLFRKEGQNVTLSCEQNLNHDAMYWYRQDPGQGLRLIYYSQIVNDFQKGDIAEGYSVSREKKESFPLTVTSAQKNPTAFYLCASSILGTGGATQPQHFGDGTRLSIL.

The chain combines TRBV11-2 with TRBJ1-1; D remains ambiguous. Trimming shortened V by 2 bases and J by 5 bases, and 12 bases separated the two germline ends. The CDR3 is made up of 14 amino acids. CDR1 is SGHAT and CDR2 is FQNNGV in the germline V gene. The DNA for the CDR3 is TGTGCCAGCAGCTTAATTCGTCCGGGGACTGAAGCTTTCTTT. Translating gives CASSLIRPGTEAFF.

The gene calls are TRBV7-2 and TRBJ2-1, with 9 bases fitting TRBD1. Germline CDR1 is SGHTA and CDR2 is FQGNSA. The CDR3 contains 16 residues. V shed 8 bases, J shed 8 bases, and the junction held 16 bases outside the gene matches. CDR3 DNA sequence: TGTGCCAGCCTCGACGGCGGGACAGGGTTGAGGGATGAGCAGTTCTTC. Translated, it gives CASLDGGTGLRDEQFF.

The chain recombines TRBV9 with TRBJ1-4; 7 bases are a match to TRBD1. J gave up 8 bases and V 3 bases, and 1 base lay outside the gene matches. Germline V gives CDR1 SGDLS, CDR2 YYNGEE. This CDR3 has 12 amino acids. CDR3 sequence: CASSATGEKLFF. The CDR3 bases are TGTGCCAGCAGCGCGACAGGGGAAAAACTGTTTTTT.

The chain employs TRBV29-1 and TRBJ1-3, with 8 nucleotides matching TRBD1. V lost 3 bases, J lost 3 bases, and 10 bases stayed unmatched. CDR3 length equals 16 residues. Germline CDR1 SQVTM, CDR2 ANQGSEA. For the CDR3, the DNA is TGCAGCGTTGATCCTGGACAGGGAGGGGATGGAAACACCATATATTTT. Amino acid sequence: CSVDPGQGGDGNTIYF.

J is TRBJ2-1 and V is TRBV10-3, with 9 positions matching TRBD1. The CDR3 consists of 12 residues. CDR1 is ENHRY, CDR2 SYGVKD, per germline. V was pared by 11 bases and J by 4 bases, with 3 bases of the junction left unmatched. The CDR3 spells CAGGTGYNEQFF. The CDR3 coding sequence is TGTGCCGGCGGGACAGGGTACAATGAGCAGTTCTTC.